Each of the 20 T cell receptor beta chains below was sequenced from the same sample in a study of control samples from healthy donors and cancer patients. Clones were read by immunoSEQ multiplex PCR, and TCRdb kept only the in-frame ones, dropping some. Among around 80,000 clones, 87% were seen once, and the ten largest hold around 20%. The sequenced sample consisted of blood. All receptors come from a man in his fifties or sixties in good health.

This clone was counted between two and nine times. The chain joins TRBV7-8 to TRBJ2-7; TRBD2 might be the D (7 bases). Per germline, CDR1 SGHVS and CDR2 FQNEAQ. CDR3 length: 16 amino acids. Trimming removed 1 base at V and 3 bases at J, with 16 bases between. CDR3 residues: CASSLGSGGTYYEQYF. The CDR3 nucleotides read TGTGCCAGCAGCTTAGGCTCCGGGGGGACATACTACGAGCAGTACTTC. Based on the CDR3 plus reference TRBV7-8 and TRBJ2-7, the full variable domain is GAGVSQSPRYKVAKRGQDVALRCDPISGHVSLFWYQQALGQGPEFLTYFQNEAQLDKSGLPSDRFFAERPEGSVSTLKIQRTQQEDSAVYLCASSLGSGGTYYEQYFGPGTRLTVT.

This clone has only a few counts. CDR3 nucleotide sequence: TGCGCCAGCAGCTTGGAGCGGGATAATGAAAAACTGTTTTTT. It yields the protein CASSLERDNEKLFF. The chain has TRBV5-1 and TRBJ1-4; D remains unclear. Germline V CDR1 and CDR2: SGHRS, YFSETQ. The ends were cut back, 0 bases at V and 4 bases at J, with 7 bases in the middle. This CDR3 comprises 14 residues.

The genes are TRBV7-2 and TRBJ1-1; D gene uncertain. The length of the CDR3 is 11 residues. V was cut by 2 bases and J by 4 bases, with 2 bases left in between. CDR1 SGHTA and CDR2 FQGNSA come from the germline V gene. The CDR3 bases are TGTGCCAGCAGCTTAATCACTGAAGCTTTCTTT. This translates into CASSLITEAFF. Using reference TRBV7-2 and TRBJ1-1 for the parts outside the CDR3, the full variable domain is GAGVSQSPSNKVTEKGKDVELRCDPISGHTALYWYRQSLGQGLEFLIYFQGNSAPDKSGLPSDRFSAERTGGSVSTLTIQRTQQEDSAVYLCASSLITEAFFGQGTRLTVV.

The V gene is TRBV30, the J gene TRBJ1-1, with D possibly TRBD1 on 6 matching bases. V was cut by 3 bases and J by 3 bases, with 14 bases left in between. The germline CDR1 and CDR2 sequences are GTSNPN and SVGIG (reference sequence). This CDR3 is 14 amino acids long. CDR3 sequence (DNA): TGTGCCTGGAGAAGACAGGCTCGGGACACTGAAGCTTTCTTT. It yields the protein CAWRRQARDTEAFF.

The V and J genes are TRBV7-9 and TRBJ2-7; D gene uncertain. The CDR3 covers 12 residues. CDR1 is SEHNR, CDR2 FQNEAQ, per germline (reference sequence). V lost 5 bases and J 6 bases, leaving 11 bases between the germline ends. CDR3 loop: CASSLNGLEQYF. CDR3 DNA sequence: TGTGCCAGCAGCCTAAACGGCCTCGAGCAGTACTTC.

J is TRBJ2-7 and V is TRBV2, with TRBD2 identical over 11 bases. CDR1 is SNHLY, CDR2 FYNNEI, per germline. The V gene end was trimmed by 8 bases and the J gene end by 7 bases; junction bases not matched to a gene: 7. The CDR3 consists of 13 residues. CDR3 region: CASRTSGGREQYV. The CDR3 coding sequence is TGTGCCAGCCGAACTAGCGGGGGACGAGAGCAGTACGTC.

This clone was seen only once. This rearrangement joins TRBV7-8 to TRBJ1-5, with D possibly being TRBD1 (6 bases). V was cut by 2 bases and J by 3 bases, with 14 bases left in between. CDR3 length: 16 residues. Germline V gene sequence: CDR1 SGHVS, CDR2 FQNEAQ. This CDR3 is CASSLTRGGFNQPQHF. As DNA, the CDR3 is TGTGCCAGCAGCTTAACTAGGGGGGGGTTCAATCAGCCCCAGCATTTT.

This chain uses TRBV5-1 with TRBJ1-2; D uncertain. Germline V gives CDR1 SGHRS, CDR2 YFSETQ. V gave up 4 bases and J gave up 1 base, with 8 bases separating them. The CDR3 covers 13 residues. CDR3 sequence: CASSGDVNYGYTF. CDR3 in DNA: TGCGCCAGCAGCGGGGATGTTAACTATGGCTACACCTTC.

The chain carries TRBV15 and TRBJ2-7; weak D call: TRBD2 (5 bases). The V end lost 0 bases, the J end lost 1 base, and 10 bases lay between the germline ends. CDR1 is LNHNV, CDR2 YYDKDF, per germline (reference sequence). This CDR3 region has 15 residues. DNA of the CDR3: TGTGCCACCAGCAGAGACCCCGCGGGTTCCTACGAGCAGTACTTC. Encoded protein: CATSRDPAGSYEQYF.

This clone has just one count. The chain uses TRBV12-3 or TRBV12-4 and TRBJ2-2; D gene uncertain. This CDR3 contains 13 residues. Trimming removed 6 bases at V and 7 bases at J, with 12 bases between. CDR3 protein: CASSTRADGELFF. The DNA for the CDR3 is TGTGCCAGCAGCACACGGGCTGACGGGGAGCTGTTTTTT.

CDR3 sequence: CASSPEGLNSLGQFF. The DNA for the CDR3 is TGCGCCAGCAGCCCCGAAGGGCTTAATTCATTAGGGCAGTTCTTC. The rearrangement links TRBV5-1 to TRBJ2-1, with D unclear. This CDR3 is built from 15 residues. Between the trimmed V and J ends, which lost 4 bases and 12 bases, there was a span of 23 bases. Germline-derived CDR1 and CDR2 are SGHRS and YFSETQ.

The rearrangement joins TRBV21-1 to TRBJ1-5. TRBV21-1 is tagged as a pseudogene. The CDR3 contains 16 residues. The CDR3, as DNA: TGTGCCAGCAGCAAAGGGAAGGCGAGGACTAATCAGCCCCAGCATTTT. Translated: CASSKGKARTNQPQHF.

V and J are TRBV4-3 and TRBJ2-1; D possibly corresponds to TRBD2 (6 bases). Trimming took 4 bases from V and 5 from J, leaving 18 bases between them. The CDR3 spans 16 residues. CDR1 and CDR2 (germline): LGHNA, YSLEER. CDR3 coding DNA: TGCGCCAGCAGCCGAGTTCTGGAAGCGGGCCACAATGAGCAGTTCTTC. Its protein product is CASSRVLEAGHNEQFF.

This clone occurred a few times. Other DNA sequences in this specimen translate into the identical CDR3. The chain has TRBV5-6 and TRBJ1-6; 8 nucleotides line up with TRBD1. Germline V gives CDR1 SGHDT, CDR2 YYEEEE. J lost 7 bases, V lost 5 bases, and 8 bases had no gene match. The CDR3 sequence is 15 residues long. The CDR3 DNA reads TGTGCCAGCAGTAGCGGACAGGGCGAGAATTCACCCCTCCACTTT. Its protein is CASSSGQGENSPLHF.

Concerning this clone: The same CDR3 arises from other DNA sequences in this sample as well. The chain employs TRBV29-1 and TRBJ1-1; 7 bases align to TRBD1. CDR3 size: 11 residues. V shed 6 bases and J 5 bases; nucleotides not matched to a gene: 3. The germline V gene encodes CDR1 SQVTM and CDR2 ANQGSEA. The CDR3 loop is CSVDRDTEAFF. CDR3 DNA: TGCAGCGTCGACAGGGATACTGAAGCTTTCTTT.

This clone was seen once. CDR3 sequence: CATTGQPQHF. As DNA, the CDR3 is TGTGCCACCACCGGGCAGCCCCAGCATTTT. The genes are TRBV24-1 and TRBJ1-5; D is undetermined. The ends were cut back, 8 bases at V and 7 bases at J, with 5 bases in the middle. The CDR3 spans 10 residues. Per the germline V gene, CDR1 is KGHDR and CDR2 is SFDVKD.

V is TRBV5-1 and J is TRBJ2-5; 8 bases agree with TRBD1. Germline V gene data show CDR1 as SGHRS and CDR2 as YFSETQ. CDR3 size: 17 residues. Trimming cost V 0 bases and J 4 bases; bases outside gene matches: 11. The CDR3 here is CASSLVWEDRGLETQYF. The DNA of the CDR3 is TGCGCCAGCAGCTTGGTCTGGGAAGACAGGGGACTAGAGACCCAGTACTTC.

This clone was found once. The V gene is TRBV7-8, the J gene TRBJ1-2; D gene uncertain. Trimming cost V 3 bases and J 8 bases, with 22 bases left between them. From germline, CDR1 is SGHVS and CDR2 FQNEAQ. The CDR3 has 16 residues. The CDR3: CASSFDVEGSYVGYTF. CDR3 sequence (DNA): TGTGCCAGCAGCTTTGACGTTGAGGGTTCATACGTAGGCTACACCTTC.

The CDR3 sequence is CASRPQGVSSEAFF. In DNA, the CDR3 is TGTGCCAGCAGACCGCAGGGGGTTAGTTCTGAAGCTTTCTTT. This chain joins TRBV6-5 and TRBJ1-1; 7 bases align to TRBD1. The V gene end was trimmed by 6 bases and the J gene end by 6 bases; junction bases not matched to a gene: 10. CDR1 and CDR2 (germline): MNHEY, SVGAGI. The CDR3 sequence is 14 residues long.

The chain couples TRBV7-9 to TRBJ1-2; D gene ambiguous. The CDR3 sequence is 15 residues long. The germline CDR1 and CDR2 sequences are SEHNR and FQNEAQ (reference sequence). Trimming took off 2 bases at V and 6 bases at J, with 16 bases between the two ends. CDR3 DNA: TGTGCCAGCAGCTTACCGGAGGGATCCAGTGATGGCTACACCTTC. It encodes CASSLPEGSSDGYTF.